This TCR beta chain originates from a study of blood T cells in healthy people across ages. Overall study results and limits: It was the long-lived donors that had more naive CD4+ cells and higher diversity than aged donors.

The study drew donors from healthy Caucasian individuals in Russia aged about 6 to 95. Per individual sample, total RNA of at least 5 micrograms was extracted. Notes on this clonotype: Its target is not known.

The CDR3 has 16 amino acids. V lost 4 bases, J lost 7 bases, and 9 bases stayed unmatched. Germline CDR1 and CDR2: SGHTA and FQGNSA. A sample-barcoded 5' primer and a J-beta primer mix were used in a second PCR of roughly 7 to 11 cycles. Each cDNA molecule was tagged by a template-switch adaptor with 12 random nucleotides. From the 5' RACE reads, TCRdb called clonotypes with MiXCR, one entry per CDR3 protein. The table records hundreds of thousands of distinct CDR3 sequences, nearly 60% of them present only once. The source material was blood. The TCR sequence derives from a man aged 30 to 39 in good health. The chain has TRBV7-2 and TRBJ2-2, with 10 bases lining up with TRBD2. The CDR3 sequence is CASSSLLAGANGELFF. The DNA of the CDR3 is TGTGCCAGCAGCTCCTTGCTAGCGGGAGCGAACGGGGAGCTGTTTTTT. The variable domain in full, completed from reference TRBV7-2 and TRBJ2-2, reads GAGVSQSPSNKVTEKGKDVELRCDPISGHTALYWYRQSLGQGLEFLIYFQGNSAPDKSGLPSDRFSAERTGGSVSTLTIQRTQQEDSAVYLCASSSLLAGANGELFFGEGSRLTVL.